The clone carrying this T cell receptor (beta chain) was counted once. What it binds is unknown. These data come from a study of OX40 agonist ivuxolimab in advanced cancers. Study outcomes and limitations: Within 6 weeks, CD4+ and CD8+ blood T cells expanded clonally at 0.1 to 3.0 mg/kg.

Only in-frame clones appear in the TCRdb table, and some are missing; sequencing was by immunoSEQ multiplex PCR. The table has roughly 20,000 clones, more than 75% seen once. The clonotype was recovered from an adult with an advanced solid tumor such as melanoma, head and neck, liver or kidney cancer. The sequencing used CD4+ or CD8+ T cells sorted from blood, collected in a trial of the OX40 agonist ivuxolimab.

The chain's CDR3 is CASSRRGKYEQYF. CDR3 in DNA: TGTGCCAGCAGCCGCAGGGGAAAGTACGAGCAGTACTTC. This sequence joins TRBV27 and TRBJ2-7; D possibly corresponds to TRBD1 (6 bases). This CDR3 is built from 13 residues. The germline CDR1 and CDR2 sequences are MNHEY and SMNVEV (reference sequence). V gave up 6 bases and J gave up 4 bases, with 13 bases separating them.